This TCR beta chain was captured by sequencing in a study of blood T cell repertoires in COVID-19. Germline-derived CDR1 and CDR2 are LNHDA and SQIVND (reference sequence). Trimming pared 8 bases from V and 3 bases from J, leaving 20 bases between. CDR3 size: 16 residues. Some clones are missing from TCRdb's copy, which holds only in-frame ones; the method was immunoSEQ multiplex PCR. The sample carries more than 85,000 clones, over 75% recorded once. The TCR originated in an elderly man with active or convalescent COVID-19. Sequenced: peripheral blood. This sequence joins TRBV19 and TRBJ1-5, with D possibly being TRBD1 (6 bases). In DNA, the CDR3 is TGTGCCAGTCGGGATTATCGACAGGTAAACAATCAGCCCCAGCATTTT. Its translation: CASRDYRQVNNQPQHF.